These 17 T cell receptor beta chains were sequenced from one sample in a study of blood T cell repertoires in COVID-19. The assay was immunoSEQ multiplex PCR, and TCRdb's table has in-frame clones only and misses some. The sample includes about 38,000 clones, nearly 90% of them seen just once. The sample taken for sequencing was peripheral blood. The receptors shown here come from a man in his sixties with COVID-19, enrolled during active disease.

The genes are TRBV12-3 or TRBV12-4 and TRBJ1-1; TRBD1 matches at 7 bases. V lost 7 bases and J lost 12; bases outside the gene matches: 8. The CDR3 covers 11 residues. CDR3 sequence (DNA): TGTGCCAGCACAACAGGGGATGGGACTTTCTTT. It translates to CASTTGDGTFF.

The chain carries TRBV4-2 and TRBJ2-6, with a tentative D call TRBD1 (5 bases). This CDR3 has 15 residues. CDR1 and CDR2 from the germline V gene are LGHNA and YNFKEQ. The V end lost 5 bases, the J end lost 1 base, and 9 bases lay between the germline ends. This chain's CDR3 is CASSTDSSGANVLTF. CDR3 in DNA: TGTGCCAGCAGCACAGACAGTTCTGGGGCCAACGTCCTGACTTTC.

The chain joins TRBV6-5 to TRBJ2-3; D is possibly TRBD2 (5 bases). This CDR3 spans 15 amino acids. The ends were cut back, 0 bases at V and 4 bases at J, with 11 bases in the middle. Germline-derived CDR1 and CDR2 are MNHEY and SVGAGI. In DNA form, the CDR3 reads TGTGCCAGCAGTTACTCGAGGGAGAGGGCAGATACGCAGTATTTT. Amino acid sequence: CASSYSRERADTQYF.

The gene calls are TRBV11-2 and TRBJ2-7; unclear D gene. Germline V gene sequence: CDR1 SGHAT, CDR2 FQNNGV. Trimming pared 0 bases from V and 2 bases from J, leaving 11 bases between. CDR3 size: 15 residues. CDR3 protein: CASSLDLSETYEQYF. The CDR3 coding sequence is TGTGCCAGCAGCTTAGATCTCTCGGAGACCTACGAGCAGTACTTC.

V gene TRBV19 combines with J gene TRBJ1-1; no definite D call. Germline loops: CDR1 LNHDA, CDR2 SQIVND (reference sequence). This CDR3 has 15 residues. Deletions cut 5 bases from V and 0 bases from J, with 13 bases between. CDR3 residues: CASSRVNLMNTEAFF. CDR3 DNA sequence: TGTGCCAGTAGTCGGGTGAATCTCATGAACACTGAAGCTTTCTTT.

J is TRBJ1-2 and V is TRBV7-2, with 8 positions matching TRBD1. This CDR3 spans 15 amino acids. CDR1 SGHTA and CDR2 FQGNSA come from the germline V gene. The J segment lost 4 bases and the V segment lost 2 bases, leaving 6 bases of the junction unmatched. The CDR3 coding sequence is TGTGCCAGCAGCTTAAATTCACAGGGGGTCTATGGCTACACCTTC. Its translation is CASSLNSQGVYGYTF.

The table lists this clone with a few counts. V and J are TRBV28 and TRBJ1-6, with a weak D call TRBD1 (6 bases). V lost 6 bases to trimming and J lost 10 bases, with 19 bases between them. This CDR3 region has 15 residues. The germline V gene encodes CDR1 MDHEN and CDR2 SYDVKM. This chain's CDR3 is CASRTRGGPTSPLHF. The CDR3 DNA reads as TGTGCCAGCAGAACACGGGGGGGGCCGACATCACCCCTCCACTTT.

This clone showed up just once. V is TRBV6-1 and J is TRBJ1-6; no definite D call. Trimming removed 0 bases at V and 1 base at J, with 4 bases between. The CDR3 length is 15 residues. Germline lookup yields CDR1 MNHNS and CDR2 SASEGT. DNA of the CDR3: TGTGCCAGCAGTGAAGCTCCATCCTATAATTCACCCCTCCACTTT. The encoded protein is CASSEAPSYNSPLHF.

The chain couples TRBV5-1 to TRBJ2-1; TRBD1 aligns across 9 bases. This CDR3 comprises 15 residues. CDR1 and CDR2 (germline): SGHRS, YFSETQ. V gave up 3 bases and J gave up 4 bases; unmatched junction bases: 5. The CDR3 sequence is CASSSGTGPYNEQFF. The CDR3, as DNA: TGCGCCAGCAGCTCCGGGACAGGGCCGTACAATGAGCAGTTCTTC.

The chain is built from TRBV6-5 and TRBJ2-3; the D gene is possibly TRBD2 (5 bases). Trimming removed 3 bases at V and 2 bases at J, with 9 bases between. Germline-derived CDR1 and CDR2 are MNHEY and SVGAGI. The CDR3 consists of 14 residues. The CDR3, as DNA: TGTGCCAGCAGTTATCAACGGGACACAGATACGCAGTATTTT. Encoded protein: CASSYQRDTDTQYF.

The rearrangement uses TRBV7-6 and TRBJ2-3, with D maybe TRBD2 (6 bases). This CDR3 spans 16 amino acids. From germline, CDR1 is SGHVS and CDR2 FNYEAQ. The V and J ends lost 2 bases and 0 bases respectively, with 12 bases between them. CDR3 sequence (DNA): TGTGCCAGCAGCTTATTTTCCGGGGGTAGCACAGATACGCAGTATTTT. This sequence encodes CASSLFSGGSTDTQYF.

The genes are TRBV12-3 or TRBV12-4 and TRBJ2-2; D may be TRBD1 (5 bases). Trimming took off 6 bases at V and 3 bases at J, with 8 bases between the two ends. The CDR3 consists of 13 residues. The DNA of the CDR3 is TGTGCCAGCAGCGACAGTCACACCGGGGAGCTGTTTTTT. Amino acids: CASSDSHTGELFF.

The chain is built from TRBV20-1 and TRBJ1-4, with D tentatively TRBD1 (5 bases). Between the trimmed V and J ends, which lost 4 bases and 3 bases, there was a span of 18 bases. CDR3 length: 16 residues. Germline CDR1 and CDR2: DFQATT and SNEGSKA (reference sequence). The CDR3 coding sequence is TGCAGTGCTAATGATGCGGGGGGTACCGCTAATGAAAAACTGTTTTTT. This sequence encodes CSANDAGGTANEKLFF.

This clone was observed once. The CDR3 DNA reads TGTGCCAGCAGCTCCGGACAGGGGAATGGGTCACCCCTCCACTTT. Protein product: CASSSGQGNGSPLHF. This chain connects TRBV7-9 to TRBJ1-6, with TRBD1 identical over 9 bases. Germline lookup yields CDR1 SEHNR and CDR2 FQNEAQ (reference sequence). Trimming at V came to 4 bases and at J to 10 bases, leaving 8 bases not matched to a gene. This CDR3 has 15 residues.

The chain couples TRBV5-4 to TRBJ1-3, with 7 bases matching TRBD1. The CDR3 sequence is 16 residues long. Germline V lookup: CDR1 SGHNT, CDR2 YYREEE (reference sequence). The V gene end was trimmed by 4 bases and the J gene end by 4 bases; junction bases not matched to a gene: 11. CDR3: CASSPNLQGLGNTIYF. The CDR3 DNA reads TGTGCCAGCAGCCCAAACCTACAGGGGCTAGGAAACACCATATATTTT.

The chain links TRBV2 to TRBJ2-1; D ambiguous. This CDR3 has 15 amino acids. The V end was cut by 7 bases, the J end by 0 bases, with 13 bases between. Germline lookup yields CDR1 SNHLY and CDR2 FYNNEI. The CDR3 loop reads CASKAAHTSYNEQFF. The CDR3 DNA reads as TGTGCCAGCAAGGCGGCACATACCTCCTACAATGAGCAGTTCTTC.

The V gene is TRBV11-3, the J gene TRBJ2-5, with 9 bases aligning to TRBD1. Per germline, CDR1 SGHNT and CDR2 YENEEA. V dropped 6 bases and J dropped 4; count of bases not matched to a gene: 9. This CDR3 has 15 amino acids. The CDR3 sequence is CASSFGTGSGETQYF. CDR3 sequence (DNA): TGTGCCAGCAGTTTCGGGACAGGGAGTGGAGAGACCCAGTACTTC.